These T cell receptor beta chains were read from a single sample in a study of neurological immune-mediated disorders. TCRdb independently ran MiXCR on the 5' RACE reads; one entry per CDR3 protein. Of tens of thousands of distinct CDR3 sequences listed, around 4.2% were seen once; the top ten hold roughly 1.4%. Material for sequencing was PBMCs. The receptors were gathered from a man younger than 40 with multiple sclerosis. Both conserved end residues are part of each CDR3. A D gene is named only where the DNA matches it firmly. Size is stated for part of the rows, as once, few or many counts, or as a class when the clone is expanded.

>TRBJ2-5|many|TRBV3-1|.
TGTGCCAGCAGCCATAGAGGGGATGGAATGGAGACCCAGTACTTC
CASSHRGDGMETQYF
>TRBJ2-1|many|TRBV10-3|TRBD1
TGTGCCTCCGGGGGACAGGGGGCGAATGAGCAGTTCTTC
CASGGQGANEQFF
>TRBJ2-5|many|TRBV5-1|TRBD1
TGCGCCAGCAGCACAGGACAGGAAGAGACCCAGTACTTC
CASSTGQEETQYF
>TRBJ2-5|many|TRBV5-1|.
TGCGCCAGCAGCGGGGGACGGAACCAAGAGACCCAGTACTTC
CASSGGRNQETQYF
>TRBJ2-7|few|TRBV6-4|TRBD1
TGTGCCAGCAGTGACCGGACAGGGGGAAAGGACGAGCAGTACTTC
CASSDRTGGKDEQYF
>TRBJ1-1|many|TRBV4-1|.
TGCGCCAGCAGCCAGTCGTCAAGTTCCCAAAACACTGAAGCTTTCTTT
CASSQSSSSQNTEAFF
>TRBJ1-1|many|TRBV7-8|.
TGTGCCAGCAGCCCCGGAAAAAAATTGAGCACTGAAGCTTTCTTT
CASSPGKKLSTEAFF
>TRBJ1-1|many|TRBV4-3|.
TGCGCCAGCAGCCAAGGAGTAGGGCCTATGAACACTGAAGCTTTCTTT
CASSQGVGPMNTEAFF
>TRBJ1-2|many|TRBV10-3|.
TGTGCCATCAGTGCGGACAGCTATGGCTACACCTTC
CAISADSYGYTF
>TRBJ2-1|many|TRBV5-1|TRBD1
TGCGCCAGCAGCTCAACCGGGACAGGGGGCTACAATGAGCAGTTCTTC
CASSSTGTGGYNEQFF
>TRBJ2-2|many|TRBV12-3/TRBV12-4|.
TGTGCCAGCAATACGAGGGGGGCCGGGGAGCTGTTTTTT
CASNTRGAGELFF
>TRBJ1-4|.|TRBV20-1|.
TGCAGTGCTCGGGAAGTGTCTAATGAAAAACTGTTTTTT
CSAREVSNEKLFF
>TRBJ1-2|many|TRBV20-1|TRBD1
TGCAGTGCTCCCCGGGACAGGGGATTTTTAGAAGGCTACACCTTC
CSAPRDRGFLEGYTF
>TRBJ2-5|many|TRBV7-2|.
TGTGCCAGCAGCTTAGGTCGGCAGCAAGAGACCCAGTACTTC
CASSLGRQQETQYF
>TRBJ2-3|many|TRBV20-1|.
TGCAGTCCCGTGGGGGGTTCCCTCACAGATACGCAGTATTTT
CSPVGGSLTDTQYF
>TRBJ1-1|many|TRBV12-3/TRBV12-4|.
TGTGCCAGCAGTTTTTACACCGAAGCTTTCTTT
CASSFYTEAFF
>TRBJ1-2|.|TRBV27|TRBD1
TGTGCCAGCAGTTCGGGACACAGGGGTTGGGGCTACACCTTC
CASSSGHRGWGYTF
>TRBJ1-1|many|TRBV12-3/TRBV12-4|.
TGTGCCAGCAGTTTAGAGCTGGGCCTGGTCACTGAAGCTTTCTTT
CASSLELGLVTEAFF
>TRBJ2-5|many|TRBV11-2|TRBD1
TGTGCCAGCAGCTTAGCGGACAGGGTAGAGACCCAGTACTTC
CASSLADRVETQYF
>TRBJ1-1|.|TRBV6-1|.
TGTGCCAGCAGTGAAGGCTACGGCACTGAAGCTTTCTTT
CASSEGYGTEAFF
>TRBJ2-5|many|TRBV4-1|TRBD1
TGCGCCAGCAGCCAATTGGGGACAGAGATATTCCAAGAGACCCAGTACTTC
CASSQLGTEIFQETQYF
>TRBJ2-4|many|TRBV6-2/TRBV6-3|.
TGTGCCAGCATAGGGGGGTCCAAAAACATTCAGTACTTC
CASIGGSKNIQYF
>TRBJ2-3|many|TRBV5-4|TRBD2
TGTGCCAGCAGCCTGAAGACGGGGGGTAGGACAGATACGCAGTATTTT
CASSLKTGGRTDTQYF
>TRBJ2-2|many|TRBV7-2|.
TGTGCCAGCAGCTTAGTGCGGGCCGGGGAGCTGTTTTTT
CASSLVRAGELFF
>TRBJ2-1|many|TRBV5-6|.
TGTGCCAGCAGCTTGGGCGGGGTCAGGAATGAGCAGTTCTTC
CASSLGGVRNEQFF
>TRBJ2-1|.|TRBV7-9|TRBD2
TGTGCCAGCAGCCCCCTGTTCAGCAAGCGGGGGGGCAGTGAGCAGTTCTTC
CASSPLFSKRGGSEQFF
>TRBJ2-5|many|TRBV20-1|TRBD2
TGCAGTGCTAGTCGGTCCGGGACTAGAGGCGAGACCCAGTACTTC
CSASRSGTRGETQYF
>TRBJ1-1|many|TRBV6-5|.
TGTGCCAGCAGTTCTCCAGGGACTGAAGCTTTCTTT
CASSSPGTEAFF
>TRBJ2-6|many|TRBV27|TRBD2
TGTGCCAGCAGTTTGATCTCGCGGGGGGGTTCTGGGGCCAACGTCCTGACTTTC
CASSLISRGGSGANVLTF
>TRBJ1-2|many|TRBV5-1|.
TGCGCCAGCAGCTTGGGGGGGAAGAACTATGGCTACACCTTC
CASSLGGKNYGYTF
>TRBJ2-3|many|TRBV5-1|.
TGCGCCAGCAGCTTGGCGAGAGATTCAGATACGCAGTATTTT
CASSLARDSDTQYF
>TRBJ1-1|many|TRBV10-2|.
TGCGCCAGCAGTGAGTCGAGCGGGGGAAAAGCTTTCTTT
CASSESSGGKAFF
>TRBJ2-7|many|TRBV20-1|.
TGCAGTGCAAAGGCCCCTAAGGGGACACGGGAGCAGTACTTC
CSAKAPKGTREQYF
>TRBJ2-7|few|TRBV7-9|TRBD1
TGTGCCAGCAGCTTAGCGAGACAGGGAAACTACGAGCAGTACTTC
CASSLARQGNYEQYF
>TRBJ1-4|many|TRBV3-1|.
TGTGCCAGCAGCCAAGGAGTATGGGGGTATGGTGAAAAACTGTTTTTT
CASSQGVWGYGEKLFF
>TRBJ2-7|many|TRBV4-1|.
TGCGCCAGCAGCCAAGTTTCGACTCTCGGCTCCTACGAGCAGTACTTC
CASSQVSTLGSYEQYF
>TRBJ2-3|many|TRBV7-2|.
TGTGCCAGCAGCTTTCGACTAGATTTTGGCACAGATACGCAGTATTTT
CASSFRLDFGTDTQYF
>TRBJ1-5|many|TRBV10-3|TRBD1
TGTGCCATCAGTGAGTCGGGACAGGGGGTTCAGCCCCAGCATTTT
CAISESGQGVQPQHF
>TRBJ2-5|many|TRBV14|TRBD1
TGTGCCAGCAGCCAAAGAGACAGGGGGCAAGAGACCCAGTACTTC
CASSQRDRGQETQYF
>TRBJ2-7|many|TRBV6-5|.
TGTGCCAGCAGTTACGCGGGACGGAACGGCTACGAGCAGTACTTC
CASSYAGRNGYEQYF
>TRBJ1-6|many|TRBV9|.
TGTGCCAGCAGCGAGGGGTGGACAGCAAATTCACCCCTCCACTTT
CASSEGWTANSPLHF
>TRBJ2-5|few|TRBV20-1|.
TGCAGTGCTATCGTTGCAGCTCAAGAGACCCAGTACTTC
CSAIVAAQETQYF
>TRBJ1-4|few|TRBV3-1|.
TGTGCCAGCAGCCAAGTAGAACAGGACAAACTGTTTTTT
CASSQVEQDKLFF
>TRBJ1-2|many|TRBV5-1|.
TGCGCCAGCAGCTTGGAAGACAGCACCTATGGCTACACCTTC
CASSLEDSTYGYTF
>TRBJ2-1|many|TRBV5-5|.
TGTGCCAGCAGCCCTGACCGGATCAATGAGCAGTTCTTC
CASSPDRINEQFF
>TRBJ2-7|many|TRBV5-1|.
TGCGCCAGCAGCCGTCGGTCGTCCCAGGGGAACTACGAGCAGTACTTC
CASSRRSSQGNYEQYF
>TRBJ2-2|.|TRBV12-3/TRBV12-4|.
TGTGCCAGCAGCCGGAAATTTGGTGTACCGAACACCGGGGAGCTGTTTTTT
CASSRKFGVPNTGELFF
>TRBJ2-7|few|TRBV7-2|.
TGTGCCAGCAATAAAGAGGTGGCGGGTCGCTCCTACGAGCAGTACTTC
CASNKEVAGRSYEQYF
>TRBJ2-7|many|TRBV4-3|.
TGCGCCAGCAGCCGAGAACTAGGAGAGGTGTACGAGCAGTACTTC
CASSRELGEVYEQYF
>TRBJ1-3|many|TRBV4-2|.
TGTGCCAGCAGCCAAGATCCGGCGTGGGGCGCTGGAAACACCATATATTTT
CASSQDPAWGAGNTIYF
>TRBJ1-6|few|TRBV5-1|.
TGCGCCAGCAGCTTGGAGGGGGGCCGATCTAATTCACCCCTCAACTTT
CASSLEGGRSNSPLNF
>TRBJ1-5|.|TRBV11-2|.
TGTGCCAGCAGCTTAGACCCGGGCCAAGGCCAGCCCCAGAATTTT
CASSLDPGQGQPQNF
>TRBJ1-6|many|TRBV20-1|TRBD1
TGCAGTGCTAGCCGACAGGGGGAAGCATCACCCCTCCACTTT
CSASRQGEASPLHF
>TRBJ2-1|many|TRBV7-2|TRBD2
TGTGCCAGCAGCCCGGCTGGCGGGGGGGCGGGTTACAATGAGCAGTTCTTC
CASSPAGGGAGYNEQFF